The next 28 T cell receptor beta chains were all read from a single sample in a study of blood T cell repertoires in COVID-19. Generated by immunoSEQ multiplex PCR, the TCRdb table keeps only in-frame clones and is missing some. The sample records about 150,000 clones, around nine tenths being singletons. Material: peripheral blood. Source of these receptors: a man aged 50 to 60 who had recovered from COVID-19.

V and J are TRBV4-1 and TRBJ1-1, with TRBD1 as a possible D gene (6 bases). CDR1 is MGHRA, CDR2 YSYEKL, per germline. The V end lost 0 bases, the J end lost 0 bases, and 11 bases lay between the germline ends. The CDR3 covers 16 residues. This chain's CDR3 is CASSQEVRGMNTEAFF. The CDR3 coding sequence is TGCGCCAGCAGCCAAGAGGTCAGGGGAATGAACACTGAAGCTTTCTTT.

This sequence joins TRBV7-2 and TRBJ2-4; 14 nucleotides match TRBD2. Trimming cost V 1 base and J 0 bases; bases outside gene matches: 5. This CDR3 region has 19 residues. Germline CDR1 is SGHTA and CDR2 is FQGNSA. The CDR3 coding sequence is TGTGCCAGCAGCTTAGTAGGGACTAGCGGGGGATCAGCCAAAAACATTCAGTACTTC. It translates to CASSLVGTSGGSAKNIQYF.

V and J are TRBV28 and TRBJ1-2, with 9 bases matching TRBD1. J gave up 5 bases and V 4 bases, and 14 bases lay outside the gene matches. This CDR3 spans 17 amino acids. Germline CDR1 MDHEN, CDR2 SYDVKM. CDR3 nucleotides: TGTGCCAGCAGTTCTGCCGGGACAGGGCTCCGGCGATATGGCTACACCTTC. Protein: CASSSAGTGLRRYGYTF.

The V call is TRBV27, the J call TRBJ2-6; possible D gene TRBD1, 6 bases. The germline gives CDR1 MNHEY, CDR2 SMNVEV (reference sequence). The CDR3 totals 16 residues. V gave up 10 bases and J gave up 0 bases, with 16 bases separating them. In DNA form, the CDR3 reads TGTGCCAACTCGCCGGGACACTTCTCTGGGGCCAACGTCCTGACTTTC. It encodes CANSPGHFSGANVLTF.

This chain links TRBV25-1 with TRBJ1-1; tentatively, D is TRBD1 (5 bases). Germline CDR1 is MGHDK and CDR2 is SYGVNS. The V end was cut by 2 bases, the J end by 0 bases, with 10 bases between. The CDR3 is 15 amino acids. DNA of the CDR3: TGTGCCAGCAGTGAAGCGACAGCCATGAACACTGAAGCTTTCTTT. It specifies CASSEATAMNTEAFF.

Concerning this clone itself: At one end the junction does not follow the germline gene, possibly because of a read error. This chain links TRBV23-1 with TRBJ1-1; D uncertain. TRBV23-1 falls under the ORF class, with uncertain function. The CDR3 contains 11 residues. The CDR3: CASSQSPPINF. In DNA, the CDR3 is TGCGCCAGCAGTCAATCCCCGCCTATAAATTTT.

J is TRBJ1-2 and V is TRBV11-2; 8 bases are a match to TRBD1. The CDR3 has 15 residues. The ends lost 5 bases at V and 3 bases at J; junction bases unmatched: 8. Per the germline V gene, CDR1 is SGHAT and CDR2 is FQNNGV. The CDR3 protein is CASSPLTGVDYGYTF. DNA of the CDR3: TGTGCCAGCAGCCCCTTGACAGGGGTGGACTATGGCTACACCTTC.

This clone was seen a single time. CDR3: CASSLDGTPNQPQHF. The CDR3 DNA follows: TGTGCCAGCAGCTTGGACGGGACACCGAATCAGCCCCAGCATTTT. The chain has TRBV5-4 and TRBJ1-5, with D possibly TRBD1 on 6 matching bases. V lost 0 bases and J lost 4, with 11 bases in between. The germline V gene has CDR1 SGHNT and CDR2 YYREEE (reference sequence). The CDR3 covers 15 residues.

The chain combines TRBV4-3 with TRBJ2-3; no clear D. The CDR3 runs 13 residues. Deletions cut 1 base from V and 4 bases from J, with 6 bases between. Germline CDR1 and CDR2: LGHNA and YSLEER. This CDR3 is CASSQVRADTQYF. CDR3 nucleotide sequence: TGCGCCAGCAGCCAAGTCCGGGCAGATACGCAGTATTTT.

This chain joins TRBV5-8 and TRBJ1-4; 7 bases are shared with TRBD1. CDR3 length: 15 residues. Germline trimming cut 2 bases from V and 10 bases from J; bases unmatched to any gene: 11. The germline V gene has CDR1 SGHTS and CDR2 YDEGEE. The CDR3 sequence is CASSFTGTVPLKLFF. The CDR3, as DNA: TGTGCCAGCAGCTTTACCGGGACAGTCCCCTTAAAACTGTTTTTT. Full variable domain (remainder filled in from reference TRBV5-8 and TRBJ1-4): EAGVTQSPTHLIKTRGQQATLRCSPISGHTSVYWYQQALGLGLQFLLWYDEGEERNRGNFPPRFSGRQFPNYSSELNVNALELEDSALYLCASSFTGTVPLKLFFGSGTQLSVL.

The chain is built from TRBV20-1 and TRBJ2-1; 9 positions agree with TRBD2. The CDR3 runs to 11 residues. Losses at the gene ends were 7 bases for V and 8 bases for J; bases not matched to a gene: 3. CDR1 DFQATT and CDR2 SNEGSKA come from the germline V gene (reference sequence). CDR3 residues: CSGGGGDEQFF. Written as DNA, the CDR3 is TGCAGTGGCGGGGGGGGCGATGAGCAGTTCTTC.

The V gene is TRBV5-3, the J gene TRBJ1-4; D gene unclear. TRBV5-3 is an ORF, with its function uncertain. The CDR3 is 14 residues long. The V gene lost 0 bases and the J gene lost 8 bases, with 11 bases spanning the gap. This chain's CDR3 is CARSLGQVGEKLFF. The CDR3 bases are TGTGCCAGAAGCTTGGGCCAGGTTGGGGAAAAACTGTTTTTT.

The chain links TRBV6-1 to TRBJ2-3; 7 bases fit TRBD2. Germline V gene lookup returns CDR1 MNHNS and CDR2 SASEGT. There are 16 residues in the CDR3. Losses at the gene ends were 4 bases for V and 2 bases for J; bases not matched to a gene: 9. The CDR3 DNA reads TGTGCCAGCAGTGCAGTCGGGGGGAGCCTCACAGATACGCAGTATTTT. Encoded protein: CASSAVGGSLTDTQYF.

The chain joins TRBV7-2 to TRBJ1-4; D is perhaps TRBD1 (6 bases). V gave up 6 bases and J gave up 5 bases, with 19 bases separating them. The germline gives CDR1 SGHTA, CDR2 FQGNSA. This CDR3 spans 16 amino acids. CDR3 in DNA: TGTGCCAGCAGTTTAACCCCACAGGGTGGCAATGAAAAACTGTTTTTT. It yields the protein CASSLTPQGGNEKLFF.

The J gene is TRBJ1-2, the V gene TRBV7-2, with TRBD1 matching 8 bases. Per germline, CDR1 SGHTA and CDR2 FQGNSA. V lost 2 bases to trimming and J lost 7 bases; unmatched junction nucleotides: 6. The CDR3 consists of 14 residues. CDR3: CASSLTQGVGGYTF. The CDR3 nucleotides read TGTGCCAGCAGCTTAACACAGGGGGTGGGTGGCTACACCTTC.

The genes are TRBV19 and TRBJ2-5; 11 nucleotides line up with TRBD1. The germline CDR1 and CDR2 sequences are LNHDA and SQIVND (reference sequence). V was clipped by 6 bases and J by 4 bases; unmatched bases: 7. This CDR3 is 15 amino acids long. CDR3 in DNA: TGTGCCAGTAGAAGTGGACAGGGGGCGGGAGAGACCCAGTACTTC. This sequence encodes CASRSGQGAGETQYF.

This rearrangement joins TRBV12-5 to TRBJ2-1; 11 nucleotides agree with TRBD2. Germline V gene lookup returns CDR1 LGHNT and CDR2 FRNRAP. The CDR3 sequence is 20 residues long. V lost 1 base, J lost 9 bases, and 20 bases stayed unmatched. In nucleotides, the CDR3 is TGTGCTAGTGGTTTGGGTCCCAGGGGGCCCTTTAGCGGGAGGGCCGGTGAGCAGTTCTTC. It specifies CASGLGPRGPFSGRAGEQFF.

This clone was recorded only once. This chain connects TRBV30 to TRBJ2-3; 10 bases match TRBD1. Trimming removed 8 bases from V and 2 bases from J; junction bases left unmatched: 7. The CDR3 extends over 14 amino acids. Per the germline V gene, CDR1 is GTSNPN and CDR2 is SVGIG (reference sequence). CDR3: CAGLDRGVTDTQYF. The CDR3 DNA follows: TGTGCCGGCTTGGACAGGGGGGTCACAGATACGCAGTATTTT.

The rearrangement links TRBV28 to TRBJ1-6; 7 bases match TRBD1. There are 14 residues in the CDR3. Trimming at V came to 5 bases and at J to 10 bases, leaving 8 bases not matched to a gene. From germline, CDR1 is MDHEN and CDR2 SYDVKM. CDR3 nucleotides: TGTGCCAGCAGTCCAGACAGGGCTCGGTCACCCCTCCACTTT. Protein sequence: CASSPDRARSPLHF.

To note about this clone: The sample contains more than one DNA sequence encoding this CDR3. The chain joins TRBV30 to TRBJ1-5; D unresolved. Germline CDR1 GTSNPN, CDR2 SVGIG (reference sequence). This CDR3 spans 13 amino acids. With 0 bases removed from V and 1 base from J, the gap between germline ends came to 4 bases. The CDR3 bases are TGTGCCTGGAGTGTACAGAGCAATCAGCCCCAGCATTTT. Residues: CAWSVQSNQPQHF. Together with reference TRBV30 and TRBJ1-5, the CDR3 gives the full variable domain: SQTIHQWPATLVQPVGSPLSLECTVEGTSNPNLYWYRQAAGRGLQLLFYSVGIGQISSEVPQNLSASRPQDRQFILSSKKLLLSDSGFYLCAWSVQSNQPQHFGDGTRLSIL.

This rearrangement joins TRBV29-1 to TRBJ2-3, with TRBD2 matching 7 bases. Germline CDR1 and CDR2: SQVTM and ANQGSEA. V lost 4 bases, J lost 14 bases, and 6 bases stayed unmatched. CDR3 length: 10 residues. The CDR3 DNA follows: TGCAGCGTTGGGGGGGAGGGAAGGTATTTT. This gives the protein CSVGGEGRYF.

This sequence joins TRBV30 and TRBJ1-6; 11 nucleotides agree with TRBD1. CDR3 size: 16 residues. From germline, CDR1 is GTSNPN and CDR2 SVGIG (reference sequence). V lost 4 bases and J lost 5; bases outside the gene matches: 7. The CDR3 spells CAWTRGGQGDNSPLHF. The CDR3 nucleotides are TGTGCCTGGACCCGGGGGGGACAGGGGGATAATTCACCCCTCCACTTT.

This clone was counted a few times. The V call is TRBV12-5, the J call TRBJ2-1; 8 bases fit TRBD2. The germline CDR1 and CDR2 sequences are LGHNT and FRNRAP. CDR3 length: 17 residues. Unmatched junction bases numbered 11, after V lost 5 bases and J lost 2 bases. In DNA form, the CDR3 reads TGTGCTAGTGGTCCCGGAGTACTTAGCGGGACCTACAATGAGCAGTTCTTC. Protein: CASGPGVLSGTYNEQFF.

This clone occurred a few times. V gene TRBV18 combines with J gene TRBJ2-2; 8 bases agree with TRBD1. CDR1 and CDR2 from the germline V gene are KGHSH and LQKENI. This CDR3 is built from 15 residues. V shed 0 bases and J 4 bases; nucleotides not matched to a gene: 1. In DNA form, the CDR3 reads TGTGCCAGCTCACCACCCCAGGGGGCCACCGGGGAGCTGTTTTTT. Its protein product is CASSPPQGATGELFF.

The V gene is TRBV9, the J gene TRBJ2-4; 8 nucleotides agree with TRBD2. The CDR3 sequence is 16 residues long. Germline V CDR1 and CDR2: SGDLS, YYNGEE. Germline trimming cut 4 bases from V and 6 bases from J; bases unmatched to any gene: 12. The CDR3 DNA is TGTGCCAGCAGCCTAGGGGGAGCGGGGGAAGGAAACATTCAGTACTTC. Its translation: CASSLGGAGEGNIQYF.

The V call is TRBV9, the J call TRBJ2-7; TRBD2 aligns across 7 bases. V was clipped by 3 bases and J by 3 bases; unmatched bases: 9. The CDR3 has 15 residues. CDR1 SGDLS and CDR2 YYNGEE come from the germline V gene. This chain's CDR3 is CASSAGAGDVYEQYF. The DNA for the CDR3 is TGTGCCAGCAGCGCCGGGGCGGGAGACGTCTACGAGCAGTACTTC.

This clone is a singleton in its sample. V and J are TRBV7-9 and TRBJ1-3; D unresolved. The CDR3 has 14 amino acids. Between the trimmed V and J ends, which lost 1 base and 4 bases, there was a span of 8 bases. The germline gives CDR1 SEHNR, CDR2 FQNEAQ (reference sequence). CDR3: CASSLVQPGNTIYF. CDR3 in DNA: TGTGCCAGCAGCTTAGTACAGCCCGGAAACACCATATATTTT.

The rearrangement joins TRBV7-2 to TRBJ2-2, with 10 bases matching TRBD1. The germline V gene has CDR1 SGHTA and CDR2 FQGNSA. V was clipped by 6 bases and J by 4 bases; unmatched bases: 14. CDR3 length: 18 residues. CDR3 loop: CASSNRDRGRIRTGELFF. CDR3 DNA sequence: TGTGCCAGCAGTAACCGGGACAGGGGTCGTATACGCACCGGGGAGCTGTTTTTT.